The 21 T cell receptor beta chains below come from one sample, sequenced in a study of control samples from healthy donors and cancer patients. Produced via immunoSEQ multiplex PCR; TCRdb's table is partial and in-frame only. This sample has about 250,000 clones, with almost 85% found just once. The sequencing sample was made of PBMCs. The receptors were sampled from a woman aged 55-75 years with lung cancer.

The chain links TRBV6-2 or TRBV6-3 to TRBJ1-3; a weak D match, TRBD1 (6 bases). The CDR3 totals 16 residues. Germline V gene sequence: CDR1 MNHEY, CDR2 SVGEGT. Trimming shortened V by 4 bases and J by 4 bases, and 17 bases separated the two germline ends. CDR3 sequence reads: CASSFTAGAPGNTIYF. The CDR3 DNA sequence: TGTGCCAGCAGTTTTACGGCAGGGGCTCCAGGAAACACCATATATTTT.

This clone came up once. The V gene is TRBV10-3, the J gene TRBJ2-5; D is ambiguous. Germline assignment: CDR1 ENHRY and CDR2 SYGVKD. The CDR3 sequence is 14 residues long. The V gene lost 3 bases and the J gene lost 0 bases, with 8 bases spanning the gap. In DNA, the CDR3 is TGTGCCATCAGTGACCAACTTAACCAAGAGACCCAGTACTTC. It is translated as CAISDQLNQETQYF.

The V call is TRBV7-9, the J call TRBJ1-4, with 11 nucleotides matching TRBD1. V shed 4 bases, J shed 7 bases, and the junction held 5 bases outside the gene matches. The CDR3 has 15 residues. Germline CDR1 is SEHNR and CDR2 is FQNEAQ (reference sequence). CDR3 region: CASSSGQGASEKLFF. CDR3 in DNA: TGTGCCAGCAGCTCTGGACAGGGGGCTTCTGAAAAACTGTTTTTT.

The J gene is TRBJ1-1, the V gene TRBV10-3; 7 nucleotides align to TRBD1. The J segment lost 2 bases and the V segment lost 2 bases, leaving 5 bases of the junction unmatched. From germline, CDR1 is ENHRY and CDR2 SYGVKD. This CDR3 region has 15 residues. CDR3 residues: CAISEGRGGNTEAFF. The CDR3 coding sequence is TGTGCCATCAGTGAGGGCCGAGGGGGCAACACTGAAGCTTTCTTT.

J is TRBJ2-7 and V is TRBV11-2; D is possibly TRBD2 (6 bases). The length of the CDR3 is 14 residues. From germline, CDR1 is SGHAT and CDR2 FQNNGV. V shed 5 bases and J shed 6 bases, with 17 bases lying between them. The chain's CDR3 is CASSPLAGWGEQYF. CDR3 DNA: TGTGCCAGCAGCCCCTTGGCGGGATGGGGCGAGCAGTACTTC.

The rearrangement joins TRBV6-6 to TRBJ1-6; the match to TRBD1 covers 7 bases. The V segment lost 4 bases and the J segment 7 bases; nucleotides outside the gene matches: 4. Germline CDR1 is MNHNY and CDR2 is SVGAGI (reference sequence). The CDR3 is 14 residues long. The CDR3 DNA sequence: TGTGCCAGCAGTTCCGAGACAGGGAATTCACCCCTCCACTTT. Residues: CASSSETGNSPLHF.

The CDR3 region is CARKRGSPGTGELFF. The CDR3 coding sequence is TGTGCCAGAAAAAGGGGGTCTCCGGGCACCGGGGAGCTGTTTTTT. This rearrangement joins TRBV28 to TRBJ2-2; the D gene is possibly TRBD1 (6 bases). Per the germline V gene, CDR1 is MDHEN and CDR2 is SYDVKM. Trimming removed 9 bases at V and 4 bases at J, with 18 bases between. This CDR3 spans 15 amino acids.

This clone has just one count. The gene calls are TRBV10-3 and TRBJ1-2; a possible D gene is TRBD1 (6 bases). Trimming took 10 bases from V and 0 from J, leaving 9 bases between them. This CDR3 contains 12 residues. Germline loops: CDR1 ENHRY, CDR2 SYGVKD. This CDR3 reads CATGQSNYGYTF. CDR3 in DNA: TGTGCCACCGGACAGTCTAACTATGGCTACACCTTC.

The chain employs TRBV12-3 or TRBV12-4 and TRBJ1-5, with no clear D. Trimming left V 0 bases short and J 7 bases short, with 7 bases between. The CDR3 is 13 amino acids. CDR3 DNA sequence: TGTGCCAGCAGTTTAGCAGGGCACCAGCCCCAGCATTTT. It specifies CASSLAGHQPQHF.

The chain is built from TRBV10-2 and TRBJ1-5, with D maybe TRBD1 (5 bases). V was trimmed by 4 bases and J by 2 bases, leaving 12 bases between them. CDR3 length equals 15 residues. Germline CDR1 reads WSHSY; CDR2 reads SAAADI. CDR3 nucleotides: TGCGCCAGCAGTGTGTTAAGGGGCGGCAATCAGCCCCAGCATTTT. Translating gives CASSVLRGGNQPQHF.

The V and J genes are TRBV7-6 and TRBJ2-2, with D perhaps TRBD2 (6 bases). Per the germline V gene, CDR1 is SGHVS and CDR2 is FNYEAQ. V lost 5 bases, J lost 5 bases, and 6 bases lay in between. CDR3 length equals 12 residues. The CDR3, as DNA: TGTGCCAGCAGCGCGGGAACCGGGGAGCTGTTTTTT. This codes for CASSAGTGELFF.

The chain joins TRBV27 to TRBJ2-1, with 7 bases aligning to TRBD2. J was trimmed by 8 bases and V by 5 bases; bases with no gene match: 18. There are 17 residues in the CDR3. The germline gives CDR1 MNHEY, CDR2 SMNVEV (reference sequence). The CDR3 loop reads CASSPTVGRAGLDEQFF. In DNA form, the CDR3 reads TGTGCCAGCAGTCCCACAGTTGGGAGGGCCGGGCTAGATGAGCAGTTCTTC.

About this clone: Other nucleotide sequences in the sample specify the same CDR3. This sequence joins TRBV20-1 and TRBJ2-7; 11 bases fit TRBD1. CDR3 length: 13 amino acids. Germline loops: CDR1 DFQATT, CDR2 SNEGSKA (reference sequence). Germline trimming cut 3 bases from V and 6 bases from J; bases unmatched to any gene: 4. The CDR3 nucleotides read TGCAGTGCTAGTGGACAGGGGGCGTCCGAGCAGTACTTC. It codes for CSASGQGASEQYF.

The chain carries TRBV5-1 and TRBJ2-5; 14 bases fit TRBD2. Germline V lookup: CDR1 SGHRS, CDR2 YFSETQ. Trimming at V came to 2 bases and at J to 2 bases, leaving 2 bases not matched to a gene. CDR3 length equals 16 residues. This CDR3 is CASSLGTSGGQETQYF. DNA for the CDR3: TGCGCCAGCAGCTTAGGGACTAGCGGGGGACAAGAGACCCAGTACTTC. The whole variable domain, remainder taken from reference TRBV5-1 and TRBJ2-5, is KAGVTQTPRYLIKTRGQQVTLSCSPISGHRSVSWYQQTPGQGLQFLFEYFSETQRNKGNFPGRFSGRQFSNSRSEMNVSTLELGDSALYLCASSLGTSGGQETQYFGPGTRLLVL.

This chain joins TRBV28 and TRBJ1-5; weak D call: TRBD1 (6 bases). The CDR3 totals 15 residues. CDR1 and CDR2 (germline): MDHEN, SYDVKM. Deletions cut 4 bases from V and 3 bases from J, with 13 bases between. CDR3 region: CASSSNGQINQPQHF. The DNA of the CDR3 is TGTGCCAGCAGTTCTAATGGACAGATCAATCAGCCCCAGCATTTT.

The genes are TRBV5-1 and TRBJ2-4, with D possibly TRBD1 on 5 matching bases. V shed 2 bases and J shed 3 bases, with 6 bases lying between them. CDR3 length: 13 residues. Germline V gene sequence: CDR1 SGHRS, CDR2 YFSETQ. Here the CDR3 reads CASSLGDKNIQYF. For the CDR3, the DNA is TGCGCCAGCAGCTTAGGGGACAAAAACATTCAGTACTTC.

V and J are TRBV5-1 and TRBJ2-1, with D unclear. CDR1 and CDR2 (germline): SGHRS, YFSETQ. Trimming stripped 0 bases from V and 0 bases from J, with 10 bases between. The length of the CDR3 is 16 residues. This CDR3 reads CASSLEGYSSYNEQFF. CDR3 coding DNA: TGCGCCAGCAGCTTGGAGGGCTACAGCTCCTACAATGAGCAGTTCTTC.

The chain uses TRBV5-6 and TRBJ1-1; 8 bases match TRBD1. The junction had 6 bases not matched to a gene; V was cut back by 2 bases and J by 0 bases. This CDR3 is 16 amino acids long. Germline V lookup: CDR1 SGHDT, CDR2 YYEEEE. The CDR3 spells CASSFRTGQMNTEAFF. As DNA, the CDR3 is TGTGCCAGCAGCTTTAGGACAGGGCAGATGAACACTGAAGCTTTCTTT. The whole variable domain, remainder taken from reference TRBV5-6 and TRBJ1-1, is DAGVTQSPTHLIKTRGQQVTLRCSPKSGHDTVSWYQQALGQGPQFIFQYYEEEERQRGNFPDRFSGHQFPNYSSELNVNALLLGDSALYLCASSFRTGQMNTEAFFGQGTRLTVV.

The V call is TRBV5-1, the J call TRBJ2-5; TRBD1 matches 8 bases. V trimming: 4 bases; J trimming: 5 bases; junction bases outside the gene matches: 4. The CDR3 extends over 13 amino acids. Germline assignment: CDR1 SGHRS and CDR2 YFSETQ. CDR3 loop: CASSQQGDETQYF. DNA for the CDR3: TGCGCCAGCAGCCAACAGGGGGATGAGACCCAGTACTTC.

The chain employs TRBV29-1 and TRBJ1-1; D unresolved. CDR3 size: 13 residues. V dropped 4 bases and J dropped 1 base, with 10 bases sitting between them. CDR1 is SQVTM, CDR2 ANQGSEA, per germline. The CDR3 sequence: CSVAPQRNTEAFF. The DNA for the CDR3 is TGCAGCGTTGCCCCCCAGAGGAACACTGAAGCTTTCTTT.

This clone has a handful of counts. The gene calls are TRBV5-1 and TRBJ2-7, with TRBD2 matching 10 bases. From germline, CDR1 is SGHRS and CDR2 YFSETQ. This CDR3 is built from 16 residues. V dropped 0 bases and J dropped 4; count of bases not matched to a gene: 7. The CDR3 DNA sequence: TGCGCCAGCAGCTTGGTACTAGCGGGAATGAGATACGAGCAGTACTTC. Translating it yields CASSLVLAGMRYEQYF.